This T cell receptor beta chain was retrieved from a study of radiotherapy plus CTLA-4 blockade in lung cancer. There are 12 residues in the CDR3. V lost 2 bases, J lost 5 bases, and 1 base stayed unmatched. The germline V gene has CDR1 GTSNPN and CDR2 SVGIG (reference sequence). Focal radiation plus CTLA-4 blockade with ipilimumab was given to patients with chemo-refractory metastatic non-small-cell lung cancer. Sequencing used immunoSEQ multiplex PCR; TCRdb keeps in-frame clones, though not all of them. The sample includes about 53,000 clones, roughly four fifths of them seen just once. Only a few counts were recorded for this clone.

The input for sequencing was peripheral blood, taken from a patient treated with radiotherapy plus ipilimumab. The receptor's source is a human donor with non-small cell lung cancer whose response to radiotherapy plus ipilimumab could not be evaluated. The chain couples TRBV30 to TRBJ2-7, with 9 bases lining up with TRBD2. The CDR3 spells CAWSSGRHEQYF. CDR3 nucleotides: TGTGCCTGGAGTAGCGGGAGGCACGAGCAGTACTTC.